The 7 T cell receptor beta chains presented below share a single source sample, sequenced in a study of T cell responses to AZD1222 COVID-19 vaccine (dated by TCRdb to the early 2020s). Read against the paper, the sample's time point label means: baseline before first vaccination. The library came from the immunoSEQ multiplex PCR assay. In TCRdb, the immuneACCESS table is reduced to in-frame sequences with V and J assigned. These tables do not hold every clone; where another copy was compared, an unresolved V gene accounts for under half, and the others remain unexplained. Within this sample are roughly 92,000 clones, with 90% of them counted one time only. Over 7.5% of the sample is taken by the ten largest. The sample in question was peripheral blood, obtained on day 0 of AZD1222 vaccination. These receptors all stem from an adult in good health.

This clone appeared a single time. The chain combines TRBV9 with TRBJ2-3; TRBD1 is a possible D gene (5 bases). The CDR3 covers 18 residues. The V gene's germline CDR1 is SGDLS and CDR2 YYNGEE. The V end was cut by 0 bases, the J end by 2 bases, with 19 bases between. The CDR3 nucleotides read TGTGCCAGCAGCGTAGGACGAGCAAACAGGAGAAACACAGATACGCAGTATTTT. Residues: CASSVGRANRRNTDTQYF.

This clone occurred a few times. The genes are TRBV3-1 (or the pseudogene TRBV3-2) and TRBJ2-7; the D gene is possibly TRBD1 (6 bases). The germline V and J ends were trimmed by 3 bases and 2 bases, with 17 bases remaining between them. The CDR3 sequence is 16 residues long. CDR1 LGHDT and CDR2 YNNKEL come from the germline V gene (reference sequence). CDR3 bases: TGTGCCAGCAGCCAGAACCCGGGACATCTGACCTACGAGCAGTACTTC. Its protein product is CASSQNPGHLTYEQYF.

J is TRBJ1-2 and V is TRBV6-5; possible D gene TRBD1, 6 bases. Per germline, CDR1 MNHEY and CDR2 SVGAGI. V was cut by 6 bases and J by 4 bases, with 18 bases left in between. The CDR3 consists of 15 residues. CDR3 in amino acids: CASRKQGDLLYGYTF. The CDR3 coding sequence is TGTGCCAGCAGGAAACAGGGTGACCTCCTCTATGGCTACACCTTC.

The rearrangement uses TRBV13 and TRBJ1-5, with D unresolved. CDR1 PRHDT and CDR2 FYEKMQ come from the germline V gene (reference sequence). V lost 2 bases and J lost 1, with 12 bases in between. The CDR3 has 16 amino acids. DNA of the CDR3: TGTGCCAGCAGCTTACGTTCGGGAAAAAGCAATCAGCCCCAGCATTTT. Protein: CASSLRSGKSNQPQHF.

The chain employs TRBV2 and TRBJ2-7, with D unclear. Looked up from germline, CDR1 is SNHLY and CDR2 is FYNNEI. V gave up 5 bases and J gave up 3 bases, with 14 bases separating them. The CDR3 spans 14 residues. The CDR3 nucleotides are TGTGCCAGCAGTATCAGTGAGACTTTCTACGAGCAGTACTTC. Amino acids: CASSISETFYEQYF.

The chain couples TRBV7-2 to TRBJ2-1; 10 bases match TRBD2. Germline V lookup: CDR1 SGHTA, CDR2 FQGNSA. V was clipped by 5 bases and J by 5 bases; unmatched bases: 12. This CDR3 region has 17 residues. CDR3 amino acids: CASSPKGASGGNNEQFF. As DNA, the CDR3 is TGTGCCAGCAGCCCAAAGGGGGCTAGCGGGGGAAACAATGAGCAGTTCTTC.

For the CDR3, the DNA is TGTGCCAGCAGGGTACAGGTTCAGGGCACCGGGGAGCTGTTTTTT. Translated: CASRVQVQGTGELFF. The genes are TRBV6-5 and TRBJ2-2; D perhaps matches TRBD1 (5 bases). The CDR3 runs to 15 residues. Germline V CDR1 and CDR2: MNHEY, SVGAGI. V was clipped by 6 bases and J by 4 bases, with 15 bases between them.